The subject of this entry is one TCR beta chain. The target antigen is unknown. The data stem from a study of T cells after posttransplantation cyclophosphamide. Overall study results and limits: Recipient CMV seropositivity and CMV reactivation strongly tracked TRB clonality. Later blood repertoires were often dominated by clones from the donor CD8+ memory compartment.

Assay used: immunoSEQ multiplex PCR; TCRdb lists only in-frame clones, some missing. The sample holds more than 30,000 clones, about nine tenths seen once. The naive gate required viable CD3+CD4+ or CD3+CD8+ cells with CCR7+CD45RA+CD45RO-CD95-CD27+CD28+ phenotype. This related bone marrow graft donor gave peripheral blood on the day of marrow donation. CDR3 length: 13 residues. CDR1 is SGHTA, CDR2 FQGNSA, per germline. V lost 3 bases, J lost 5 bases, and 10 bases lay in between. The material sequenced was naive CD4+ T cells sorted from PBMCs. The sequence was obtained from a woman in her sixties in good health, CMV-negative, and a related stem cell transplant donor. This rearrangement joins TRBV7-2 to TRBJ1-1; TRBD1 is a possible D gene (6 bases). The DNA of the CDR3 is TGTGCCAGCAGCTTTGGGGGCGCGACTGAAGCTTTCTTT. Translated, it gives CASSFGGATEAFF.